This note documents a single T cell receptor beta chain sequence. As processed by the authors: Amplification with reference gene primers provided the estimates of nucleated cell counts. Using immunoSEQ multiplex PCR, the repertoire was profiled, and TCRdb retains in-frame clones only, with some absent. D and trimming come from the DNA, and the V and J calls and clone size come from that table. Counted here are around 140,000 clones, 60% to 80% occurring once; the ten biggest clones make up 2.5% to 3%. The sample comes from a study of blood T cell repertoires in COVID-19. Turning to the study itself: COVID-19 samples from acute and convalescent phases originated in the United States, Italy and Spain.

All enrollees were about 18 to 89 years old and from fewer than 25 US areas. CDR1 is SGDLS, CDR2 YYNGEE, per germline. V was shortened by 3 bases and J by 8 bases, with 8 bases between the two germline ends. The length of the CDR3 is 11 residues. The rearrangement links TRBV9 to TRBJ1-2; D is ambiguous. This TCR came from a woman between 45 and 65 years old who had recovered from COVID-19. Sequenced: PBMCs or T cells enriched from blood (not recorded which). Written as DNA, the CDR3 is TGTGCCAGCAGCGCCCTCGGGGGCTACACCTTC. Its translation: CASSALGGYTF.